A selection of T cell receptor beta chains follows, all from one sample in a study of cytomegalovirus exposure and HLA in healthy donors. Profiled with immunoSEQ multiplex PCR; TCRdb holds only in-frame clones, not every one. The data hold about 130,000 clones, with around 95% observed a single time. Sequenced material: PBMCs. The receptors were gathered from a man aged 18 to 29 in good health and CMV-seronegative. CDR3s include the opening cysteine and the closing phenylalanine or tryptophan. D genes are given only for firm matches. Size tells how often a clone was seen (once, few, many) or the class of an expanded clone, and some rows leave it out.

>TRBJ2-1|-|-|TRBV7-7
CASSSSPGNEQFF
TGTGCCAGCAGCTCCTCCCCGGGCAATGAGCAGTTCTTC
>TRBJ1-2|few|-|TRBV29-1
CSVGTAYGGYTF
TGCAGCGTTGGCACAGCTTATGGGGGCTACACCTTC
>TRBJ2-7|once|-|TRBV30
CAWRSRGRTYEQYF
TGTGCCTGGAGGTCGAGGGGGAGAACCTACGAGCAGTACTTC
>TRBJ1-2|-|TRBD1|TRBV5-6
CASSRSTGDPYNYGYTF
TGTGCCAGCAGTCGATCGACAGGGGACCCCTATAACTATGGCTACACCTTC
>TRBJ1-2|-|-|TRBV6-5
CASSYSSQGRRGYTF
TGTGCCAGCAGTTACTCGAGTCAGGGGCGCAGAGGCTACACCTTC
>TRBJ1-5|-|-|TRBV7-9
CASSPGLSNQPQHF
TGTGCCAGCAGCCCAGGGCTAAGCAATCAGCCCCAGCATTTT
>TRBJ2-4|-|TRBD1|TRBV6-1
CASSVPGQGNNIQYF
TGTGCCAGCAGTGTCCCGGGACAGGGTAATAACATTCAGTACTTC
>TRBJ2-7|-|-|TRBV7-9
CASSVPPGIEQYF
TGTGCCAGCAGCGTCCCTCCGGGAATCGAGCAGTACTTC
>TRBJ2-7|-|TRBD2|TRBV7-9
CASSPRTSGGYEQYF
TGTGCCAGCAGCCCGCGGACTAGCGGGGGGTACGAGCAGTACTTC
>TRBJ2-5|-|TRBD2|TRBV7-3
CASSWGLAGQETQYF
TGTGCCAGCAGCTGGGGACTAGCGGGGCAAGAGACCCAGTACTTC
>TRBJ1-1|-|-|TRBV4-3
CASSQDPRFTDTEAFF
TGCGCCAGCAGCCAAGACCCCAGGTTTACGGACACTGAAGCTTTCTTT
>TRBJ2-2|-|-|TRBV30
CAWSGGRTGELFF
TGTGCCTGGAGTGGCGGAAGAACCGGGGAGCTGTTTTTT
>TRBJ2-1|-|TRBD1|TRBV10-3
CAISPTGAVVNEQFF
TGTGCCATCAGCCCTACAGGGGCAGTGGTCAATGAGCAGTTCTTC
>TRBJ2-5|-|-|TRBV7-9
CASSGDSQETQYF
TGTGCCAGCAGCGGCGACAGTCAAGAGACCCAGTACTTC
>TRBJ1-4|-|-|TRBV10-2
CASSETEYEKLFF
TGCGCCAGCAGTGAGACAGAGTATGAAAAACTGTTTTTT
>TRBJ2-7|few|TRBD2|TRBV7-2
CASSWSGSALGEQYF
TGTGCCAGCAGCTGGAGCGGGAGTGCCCTAGGCGAGCAGTACTTC
>TRBJ2-1|-|TRBD2|TRBV4-3
CASSQDLRVPSGRSDEQFF
TGCGCCAGCAGCCAAGATCTTAGGGTACCTAGCGGGAGGTCGGATGAGCAGTTCTTC
>TRBJ1-1|-|-|TRBV5-8
CASSLNHAGSSSEAFF
TGTGCCAGCAGCTTAAATCACGCGGGCAGCTCAAGTGAAGCTTTCTTT
>TRBJ1-2|once|TRBD1|TRBV7-9
CASSPPGQGWNGYTF
TGTGCCAGCAGCCCTCCGGGACAGGGGTGGAATGGCTACACCTTC
>TRBJ2-1|once|TRBD2|TRBV7-9
CASSLLAGGPGQFF
TGTGCCAGCAGCTTACTAGCGGGAGGGCCGGGGCAGTTCTTC
>TRBJ1-2|-|-|TRBV19
CASSISANYGYTF
TGTGCCAGTAGTATCTCGGCTAACTATGGCTACACCTTC
>TRBJ2-3|-|TRBD2|TRBV7-3
CASSNKLAGGPDTQYF
TGTGCCAGCAGCAATAAACTAGCGGGAGGCCCAGATACGCAGTATTTT
>TRBJ1-3|once|TRBD1|TRBV6-1
CASSERADRGYSGNTIYF
TGTGCCAGCAGTGAAAGGGCGGACAGGGGGTACTCTGGAAACACCATATATTTT
>TRBJ1-2|-|TRBD1|TRBV27
CASRQGGRGYTF
TGTGCCAGCAGACAGGGGGGACGTGGCTACACCTTC
>TRBJ2-2|-|TRBD2|TRBV4-3
CASSHRTSGIVSTGELFF
TGCGCCAGCAGCCACCGGACTAGCGGGATTGTCAGCACCGGGGAGCTGTTTTTT
>TRBJ1-5|once|-|TRBV19
CAIPGLDQPQHF
TGTGCCATTCCAGGGCTAGATCAGCCCCAGCATTTT
>TRBJ2-6|-|-|TRBV7-2
CASSSRSGANVLTF
TGTGCCAGCAGCTCCCGCTCTGGGGCCAACGTCCTGACTTTC
>TRBJ2-3|-|TRBD1|TRBV7-3
CASSRSGTGSTDTQYF
TGTGCCAGCAGCCGTTCCGGGACAGGGAGCACAGATACGCAGTATTTT
>TRBJ1-2|-|-|TRBV11-2
CASSSPGEGYGYTF
TGTGCCAGCAGTTCCCCAGGGGAAGGGTATGGCTACACCTTC
>TRBJ1-1|-|-|TRBV30
CAWSGGINTEAFF
TGTGCCTGGAGCGGGGGTATTAACACTGAAGCTTTCTTT
>TRBJ2-7|-|TRBD2|TRBV4-3
CASSLTSQSRYEQYF
TGCGCCAGCAGCCTGACTAGCCAGAGTCGCTACGAGCAGTACTTC
>TRBJ1-5|-|-|TRBV7-2
CASSLGPEGGQPQHF
TGTGCCAGCAGCTTGGGCCCAGAGGGAGGACAGCCCCAGCATTTT
>TRBJ1-2|-|-|TRBV7-9
CASSLGDGYTF
TGTGCCAGCAGCTTAGGAGATGGCTACACCTTC
>TRBJ1-1|-|TRBD1|TRBV29-1
CSVEKGGQGPAFF
TGCAGCGTTGAAAAGGGTGGACAGGGCCCAGCTTTCTTT
>TRBJ1-2|few|-|TRBV28
CASSPGGVLTYGYTF
TGTGCCAGCAGTCCTGGCGGGGTCCTGACCTATGGCTACACCTTC
>TRBJ1-2|-|-|TRBV21-1
CASSTPYLSLATGQGFYGYTF
TGTGCCAGCAGCACTCCCTACCTATCGCTTGCTACGGGACAGGGTTTCTATGGCTACACCTTC
>TRBJ2-7|-|TRBD1|TRBV7-8
CASSSPGTGNEQYF
TGTGCCAGCAGCTCACCCGGGACAGGGAACGAGCAGTACTTC
>TRBJ1-2|-|-|TRBV6-6
CASSYSGGGYTF
TGTGCCAGCAGTTACTCGGGGGGAGGCTACACCTTC
>TRBJ2-3|-|TRBD2|TRBV5-4
CASSWGLADLGTQYF
TGTGCCAGCAGCTGGGGACTAGCAGACCTAGGTACGCAGTATTTT
>TRBJ1-1|-|-|TRBV5-4
CASSLGVGVRTGTEAFF
TGTGCCAGCAGCTTGGGGGTAGGTGTCAGGACGGGGACTGAAGCTTTCTTT
>TRBJ2-5|-|TRBD2|TRBV10-3
CAISESPSGSQSQYF
TGTGCCATCAGTGAGTCCCCTAGCGGGAGTCAGTCCCAGTACTTC
>TRBJ1-1|-|TRBD1|TRBV4-3
CASSQVDRGTTEAFF
TGCGCCAGCAGCCAGGTTGACAGGGGGACCACTGAAGCTTTCTTT
>TRBJ1-1|-|-|TRBV9
CASSGYSQVGTEAFF
TGTGCCAGCAGCGGATATAGTCAGGTGGGCACTGAAGCTTTCTTT
>TRBJ2-7|-|TRBD1|TRBV27
CASSLSTGTYEQYF
TGTGCCAGCAGTCTATCGACAGGGACCTACGAGCAGTACTTC
>TRBJ1-1|-|TRBD1|TRBV28
CASSWPGTGYYGTEAFF
TGTGCCAGCAGTTGGCCCGGGACAGGGTATTATGGCACTGAAGCTTTCTTT
>TRBJ1-2|-|-|TRBV14
CASSTQGFGYTF
TGTGCCAGCAGCACACAGGGCTTTGGCTACACCTTC
>TRBJ1-5|-|-|TRBV6-5
CASSSGSAGMQPQHF
TGTGCCAGCAGTTCCGGTTCGGCAGGGATGCAGCCCCAGCATTTT
>TRBJ1-1|-|-|TRBV28
CASSFNLGGLEAFF
TGTGCCAGCAGTTTTAACCTAGGCGGGCTCGAAGCTTTCTTT
>TRBJ2-5|-|TRBD2|TRBV19
CASSPSASGRYQETQYF
TGTGCCAGTAGCCCCTCGGCTAGCGGGAGGTACCAAGAGACCCAGTACTTC
>TRBJ2-2|-|-|TRBV28
CASSLVPRENTGELFF
TGTGCCAGCAGTTTAGTACCCCGGGAGAACACCGGGGAGCTGTTTTTT
>TRBJ2-7|once|-|TRBV7-9
CASSLRSEGPHEQYF
TGTGCCAGCAGCTTACGGTCGGAGGGCCCCCACGAGCAGTACTTC
>TRBJ2-1|-|TRBD2|TRBV27
CASTAGTSGRHEQFF
TGTGCCAGCACCGCCGGGACTAGCGGGAGACATGAGCAGTTCTTC
>TRBJ1-1|-|-|TRBV11-2
CASSHETGLGTEAFF
TGTGCCAGCAGCCACGAAACAGGGCTCGGAACTGAAGCTTTCTTT
>TRBJ1-2|once|TRBD1|TRBV6-4
CASSGSQGDGYTF
TGTGCCAGCAGTGGGTCACAGGGGGATGGCTACACCTTC
>TRBJ2-2|-|TRBD2|TRBV29-1
CSVEWSGRVGGELFF
TGCAGCGTTGAATGGAGCGGGAGGGTTGGCGGGGAGCTGTTTTTT
>TRBJ2-7|-|-|TRBV7-9
CASSPDIQSSYEQYF
TGTGCCAGCAGTCCGGACATCCAGAGCTCCTACGAGCAGTACTTC
>TRBJ1-1|-|-|TRBV5-8
CASSLAFGEGTEAFF
TGTGCCAGCAGCTTGGCCTTCGGGGAAGGCACTGAAGCTTTCTTT
>TRBJ2-1|-|TRBD2|TRBV13
CASSFGGGRNEQFF
TGTGCCAGCAGCTTCGGGGGAGGGCGGAATGAGCAGTTCTTC
>TRBJ2-7|-|-|TRBV28
CASSYAGAPYEQYF
TGTGCCAGCAGTTACGCGGGGGCCCCCTACGAGCAGTACTTC
>TRBJ1-5|-|-|TRBV27
CASSLVGRQPQHF
TGTGCCAGCAGTTTGGTAGGGAGGCAGCCCCAGCATTTT